This T cell receptor beta chain originates from a study of cytomegalovirus exposure and HLA in healthy donors. Findings and caveats of the study: From TCR beta sequences, most subjects' HLA-A and HLA-B alleles were reportedly predicted accurately.

The V and J ends lost 9 bases and 1 base respectively, with 20 bases between them. There are 15 residues in the CDR3. Germline CDR1 is SGHRS and CDR2 is YFSETQ. As to this clone: Its matching antigen is unknown.

In the PCR, 60 Vbeta and 13 Jbeta primers were used. In the source study's methods: The count from a later analysis was some 81 million unique TCR beta chains, roughly 11 million of them shared. Method: immunoSEQ multiplex PCR; TCRdb's copy keeps in-frame clones and lacks some. The DNA was the basis for D and trimming; V, J and clone size are from that table. The sample shows about 120,000 clones, approximately 75% of them seen only once. The sequenced sample consisted of PBMCs. This TCR derives from a man in his forties or fifties in good health and CMV-seronegative. This rearrangement joins TRBV5-1 to TRBJ2-7; D uncertain. CDR3 in amino acids: CANLQSDSYSYEQYF. The CDR3 nucleotides read TGCGCCAACCTCCAATCCGACTCCTATTCCTACGAGCAGTACTTC. Full variable domain (outside the CDR3, taken from reference TRBV5-1 and TRBJ2-7): KAGVTQTPRYLIKTRGQQVTLSCSPISGHRSVSWYQQTPGQGLQFLFEYFSETQRNKGNFPGRFSGRQFSNSRSEMNVSTLELGDSALYLCANLQSDSYSYEQYFGPGTRLTVT.